This T cell receptor (beta chain) was obtained from a study of Graves' ophthalmopathy and Graves' hyperthyroidism. Active ophthalmopathy (CAS at least 3, NOSPECS at least 4), lasting under 3 months. Exclusion covered patients with other autoimmune diseases or uncontrolled infections (as well as pregnancy or lactation). Comments on this clonotype: Its target is unknown.

The study, taken as a whole, reports: The model reached approximately 70% sensitivity and around 72% specificity for predicting ophthalmopathy progression.

From germline, CDR1 is ENHRY and CDR2 SYGVKD. Losses at the gene ends were 2 bases for V and 5 bases for J; bases not matched to a gene: 3. CDR3 length: 14 amino acids. Amplified TCR beta CDR3 regions were obtained using RNA transcripts as template. Following a first-round RT-PCR that used HTBI primers, a second-round multiplex PCR was carried out. TCRdb itself ran the multiplex PCR reads through MiXCR, one entry per CDR3 protein. The table records about 660,000 distinct CDR3 sequences, roughly 39% of them present only once. Material: peripheral blood. The rearrangement uses TRBV10-3 and TRBJ2-5; the match to TRBD2 covers 9 bases. This clonotype originated in an adult man with Graves' ophthalmopathy. CDR3 DNA sequence: TGTGCCATCAGTGAGACTAGCGGGTTGGAGACCCAGTACTTC. As protein: CAISETSGLETQYF.